The entry below gives a single T cell receptor (beta chain) sequence along with its context. Clinical history reported by participants formed the basis on which cohorts were assigned. As handled by the study authors: Cell counts per sample came from amplifying reference gene primers. Profiled with immunoSEQ multiplex PCR; TCRdb holds only in-frame clones, not every one. D and trimming were read from the DNA, whereas the V and J calls and clone size are those reported in that table. The table shows some 290,000 clones, with under 95% occurring only once. Germline V gives CDR1 SNHLY, CDR2 FYNNEI. V was pared by 8 bases and J by 5 bases, with 15 bases between. CDR3 length equals 13 residues. The data stem from a study of blood T cell repertoires in COVID-19. About the research overall: Whether acute or convalescent, the COVID-19 samples came from the United States, Italy and Spain. T cells, B-cell-depleted T cells, or PBMCs supplied cDNA or gDNA.

The genes are TRBV2 and TRBJ2-5; a weak D match, TRBD1 (7 bases). Material: PBMCs or T cells enriched from blood (not recorded which). This receptor was obtained from a woman aged 40-49 years with acute COVID-19. This CDR3 is CASRGGGGETQYF. The CDR3 DNA follows: TGTGCCAGCCGCGGAGGGGGCGGGGAGACCCAGTACTTC. Full variable domain (missing parts from reference TRBV2 and TRBJ2-5): EPEVTQTPSHQVTQMGQEVILRCVPISNHLYFYWYRQILGQKVEFLVSFYNNEISEKSEIFDDQFSVERPDGSNFTLKIRSTKLEDSAMYFCASRGGGGETQYFGPGTRLLVL.